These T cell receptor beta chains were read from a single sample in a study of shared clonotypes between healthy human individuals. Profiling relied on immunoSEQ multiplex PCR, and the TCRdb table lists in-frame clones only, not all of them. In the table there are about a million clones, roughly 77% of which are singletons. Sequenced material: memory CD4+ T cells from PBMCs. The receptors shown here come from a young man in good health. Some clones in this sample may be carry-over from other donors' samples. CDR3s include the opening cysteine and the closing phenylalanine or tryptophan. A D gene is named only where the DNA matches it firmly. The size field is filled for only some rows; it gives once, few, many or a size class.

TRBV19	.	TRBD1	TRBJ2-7	CASSTYRGNEQYF	TGTGCCAGTAGCACATACAGGGGTAACGAGCAGTACTTC
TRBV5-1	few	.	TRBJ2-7	CASSLKNEQYF	TGCGCCAGCAGCTTGAAGAACGAGCAGTACTTC
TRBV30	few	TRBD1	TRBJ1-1	CAWRRQGNTEAFF	TGTGCCTGGAGGAGACAGGGGAACACTGAAGCTTTCTTT
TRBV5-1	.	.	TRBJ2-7	CASSLKQGTSGAYEQYF	TGCGCCAGCAGCTTGAAACAGGGGACGAGCGGGGCCTACGAGCAGTACTTC
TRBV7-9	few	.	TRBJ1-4	CASSPEGAGTNEKLFF	TGTGCCAGCAGCCCCGAAGGGGCAGGAACTAATGAAAAACTGTTTTTT
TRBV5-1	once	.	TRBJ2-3	CASSSPADTQYF	TGCGCCAGCAGCTCCCCCGCAGATACGCAGTATTTT
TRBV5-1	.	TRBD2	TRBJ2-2	CASSGGTTNTGELFF	TGCGCCAGCAGCGGCGGGACTACGAACACCGGGGAGCTGTTTTTT
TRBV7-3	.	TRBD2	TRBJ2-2	CASSSLPGLAGVRATGELFF	TGTGCCAGCAGCTCATTGCCGGGACTAGCGGGAGTCCGGGCCACCGGGGAGCTGTTTTTT
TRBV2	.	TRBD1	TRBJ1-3	CASNLQGSGNTIYF	TGTGCCAGCAACCTACAGGGGTCTGGAAACACCATATATTTT
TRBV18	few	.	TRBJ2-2	CASSPNQAAGELFF	TGTGCCAGCTCACCGAACCAGGCGGCCGGGGAGCTGTTTTTT
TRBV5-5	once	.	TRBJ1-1	CASSGEFEAEAFF	TGTGCCAGCAGCGGGGAGTTTGAGGCTGAAGCTTTCTTT
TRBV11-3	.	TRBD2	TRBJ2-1	CASSLGLVASGSLYNEQFF	TGTGCCAGCAGCTTAGGCCTAGTGGCTAGCGGGAGTCTCTACAATGAGCAGTTCTTC
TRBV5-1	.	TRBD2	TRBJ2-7	CASSLIAGGPTFGEQYF	TGCGCCAGCAGCTTGATAGCGGGAGGGCCCACCTTCGGCGAGCAGTACTTC
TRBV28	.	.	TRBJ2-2	CASRLENTGELFF	TGTGCCAGCAGACTAGAGAACACCGGGGAGCTGTTTTTT
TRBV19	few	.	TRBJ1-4	CASSIGGGANEKLFF	TGTGCCAGTAGTATAGGTGGGGGCGCGAATGAAAAACTGTTTTTT
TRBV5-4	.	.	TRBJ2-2	CASSLAGEGRTGELFF	TGTGCCAGCAGCTTGGCAGGCGAGGGGCGGACCGGGGAGCTGTTTTTT
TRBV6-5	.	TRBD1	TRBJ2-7	CASSLDRDRTYEQYF	TGTGCCAGCAGTTTAGACCGGGACAGGACCTACGAGCAGTACTTC
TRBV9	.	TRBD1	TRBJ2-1	CASSVGQGGYNEQFF	TGTGCCAGCAGCGTAGGACAGGGGGGCTACAATGAGCAGTTCTTC
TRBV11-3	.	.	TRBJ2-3	CASSLGAGDTDTQYF	TGTGCCAGCAGCTTAGGGGCGGGTGACACAGATACGCAGTATTTT
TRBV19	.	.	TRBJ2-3	CASSITSGDTQYF	TGTGCCAGTAGTATAACCTCGGGGGATACGCAGTATTTT
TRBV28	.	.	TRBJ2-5	CASKAGGEGETQYF	TGTGCCAGCAAAGCGGGCGGAGAGGGAGAGACCCAGTACTTC
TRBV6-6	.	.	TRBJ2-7	CASSYISSPRSYEQYF	TGTGCCAGCAGTTACATTTCTAGCCCACGGTCCTACGAGCAGTACTTC
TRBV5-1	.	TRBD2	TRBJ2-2	CASSTRTSGAGGELFF	TGCGCCAGCAGCACCCGGACTAGCGGGGCAGGCGGGGAGCTGTTTTTT
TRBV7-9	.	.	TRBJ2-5	CASSLSGTSLEQYF	TGTGCCAGCAGCCTCTCCGGGACATCATTAGAACAGTACTTC
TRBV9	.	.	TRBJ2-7	CASSASARSYEQYF	TGTGCCAGCAGCGCCTCCGCCAGGTCCTACGAGCAGTACTTC
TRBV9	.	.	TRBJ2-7	CASSYGGSTYEQYF	TGTGCCAGCAGCTATGGGGGCAGCACTTACGAGCAGTACTTC